These 8 T cell receptor beta chains share one sample of origin, sequenced in a study of human T cells and chemical hapten exposure. MiXCR, applied by TCRdb to the RACE reads, yields one record per CDR3 protein. The sample holds about 97,000 distinct CDR3 sequences, roughly 27% seen once. Time point specified: patch test 3, about 24 weeks after DPC sensitization. This sample's treatment: therapeutic diphenylcyclopropenone sensitization with weekly scalp DPC. The sequencing here drew on whole blood, taken in connection with sensitization to the hapten diphenylcyclopropenone (DPC). The receptors here all came from a man aged 35-49 years with alopecia areata. Some clones in this sample may be carry-over from other donors' samples.

The chain employs TRBV7-9 and TRBJ2-5; D unclear. Germline CDR1 SEHNR, CDR2 FQNEAQ (reference sequence). V was trimmed by 3 bases and J by 9 bases, leaving 11 bases between them. This CDR3 has 12 amino acids. The CDR3 sequence is CASSFGNLAQYF. The CDR3 region has the DNA TGTGCCAGCAGCTTTGGGAACTTGGCCCAGTACTTC.

In this sample, this clonotype turned up a few times. V is TRBV29-1 and J is TRBJ2-3; D remains unclear. Germline V gene sequence: CDR1 SQVTM, CDR2 ANQGSEA. This CDR3 spans 12 amino acids. V lost 1 base, J lost 5 bases, and 7 bases lay in between. The CDR3 DNA reads as TGCAGCGTTGAAGGGACCCTAGATACGCAGTATTTT. Its translation: CSVEGTLDTQYF.

The chain has TRBV5-6 and TRBJ2-7; a possible D gene is TRBD1 (6 bases). Looked up from germline, CDR1 is SGHDT and CDR2 is YYEEEE. CDR3 length: 16 amino acids. Trimming removed 4 bases from V and 3 bases from J, with 20 bases in between. The CDR3 sequence is CASSPFRTTGLYEQYF. CDR3 in DNA: TGTGCCAGCAGCCCCTTCAGGACGACAGGCCTCTACGAGCAGTACTTC.

This clonotype was seen a few times. The chain carries TRBV29-1 and TRBJ2-7; TRBD2 matches at 10 bases. The V segment lost 7 bases and the J segment 6 bases; nucleotides outside the gene matches: 9. The CDR3 runs to 13 residues. Germline V CDR1 and CDR2: SQVTM, ANQGSEA. The CDR3 is CSAGLAGVSEQYF. The CDR3 nucleotides are TGCAGCGCCGGCCTAGCGGGAGTCTCCGAGCAGTACTTC.

This chain joins TRBV5-1 and TRBJ1-5, with D unresolved. The CDR3 extends over 15 amino acids. Between the trimmed V and J ends, which lost 0 bases and 0 bases, there was a span of 7 bases. Germline V lookup: CDR1 SGHRS, CDR2 YFSETQ. The CDR3 loop reads CASSLGPNSNQPQHF. CDR3 in DNA: TGCGCCAGCAGCTTGGGACCCAATAGCAATCAGCCCCAGCATTTT.

The rearrangement joins TRBV20-1 to TRBJ1-6; weak D call: TRBD1 (5 bases). The CDR3 consists of 14 residues. V lost 3 bases, J lost 5 bases, and 11 bases lay in between. Germline V CDR1 and CDR2: DFQATT, SNEGSKA (reference sequence). DNA for the CDR3: TGCAGTGCTAGTCGACAGCAAAATAATTCACCCCTCCACTTT. It yields the protein CSASRQQNNSPLHF.

This clonotype was observed a few times. This sequence joins TRBV5-1 and TRBJ2-1; TRBD2 might be the D (5 bases). The CDR3 is 14 amino acids. Germline V lookup: CDR1 SGHRS, CDR2 YFSETQ. Trimming shortened V by 3 bases and J by 2 bases, and 9 bases separated the two germline ends. The CDR3 loop is CASSSRRAYNEQFF. In DNA form, the CDR3 reads TGCGCCAGCAGCTCCCGGCGGGCCTACAATGAGCAGTTCTTC.

The table lists this clonotype with a few counts. The chain joins TRBV12-3 or TRBV12-4 to TRBJ2-5; D ambiguous. CDR3 length equals 11 residues. V was cut by 5 bases and J by 3 bases, with 4 bases left in between. CDR3 amino acids: CASSRKETQYF. In nucleotides, the CDR3 is TGTGCCAGCAGTCGGAAAGAGACCCAGTACTTC.